This T cell receptor beta chain emerged from a study of blood T cell repertoires in COVID-19. Looking at the study overall: PBMCs, B-cell-depleted T cells, or T cells provided the cDNA or gDNA that made up the material.

Sequenced by immunoSEQ multiplex PCR; TCRdb stores in-frame clones only, minus some. The sample includes about 240,000 clones, 75% to 85% seen only once; the top ten take around 12%. The CDR3 runs 14 residues. The germline V gene has CDR1 KGHSH and CDR2 LQKENI. Losses at the gene ends were 4 bases for V and 6 bases for J; bases not matched to a gene: 2. This TCR came from a woman in her sixties with active or convalescent COVID-19. Sequenced material: peripheral blood. This chain links TRBV18 with TRBJ1-4; 10 positions agree with TRBD1. The CDR3 spells CASSRGTGDEKLFF. The CDR3 DNA reads as TGTGCCAGCTCACGGGGGACAGGGGATGAAAAACTGTTTTTT. Filled out from reference TRBV18 and TRBJ1-4, the complete variable domain reads NAGVMQNPRHLVRRRGQEARLRCSPMKGHSHVYWYRQLPEEGLKFMVYLQKENIIDESGMPKERFSAEFPKEGPSILRIQQVVRGDSAAYFCASSRGTGDEKLFFGSGTQLSVL.